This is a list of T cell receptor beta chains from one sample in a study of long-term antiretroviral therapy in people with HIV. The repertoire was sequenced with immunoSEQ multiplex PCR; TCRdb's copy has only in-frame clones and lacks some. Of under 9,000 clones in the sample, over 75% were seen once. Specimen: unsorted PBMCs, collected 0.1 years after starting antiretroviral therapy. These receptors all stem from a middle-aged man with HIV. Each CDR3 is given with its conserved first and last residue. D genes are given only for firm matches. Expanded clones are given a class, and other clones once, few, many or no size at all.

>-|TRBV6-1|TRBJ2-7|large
TGTGCCAGCAGTGATACGGGACTCTACTACGAGCAGTACTTC
CASSDTGLYYEQYF
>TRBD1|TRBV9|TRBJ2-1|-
TGTGCCAGCAGCGCGAGGGACAGACCTTACAATGAGCAGTTCTTC
CASSARDRPYNEQFF
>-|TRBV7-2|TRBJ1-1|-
TGTGCCAGCAGTCAGGGTACCACTGAAGCTTTCTTT
CASSQGTTEAFF
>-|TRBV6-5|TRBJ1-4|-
TGTGCCAGCAGCGACACAACAACTAATGAAAAACTGTTTTTT
CASSDTTTNEKLFF
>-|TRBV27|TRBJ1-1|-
TGTGCCAGCAGTTTTGGGGGAGGCACTGAAGCTTTCTTT
CASSFGGGTEAFF
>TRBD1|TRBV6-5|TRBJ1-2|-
TGTGCCAGCAGTTACAATACAGGGGGCGCAGGTGGCTACACCTTC
CASSYNTGGAGGYTF
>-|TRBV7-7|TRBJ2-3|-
TGTGCCAGCAGCTTAGATCCCGGACAGACAGATACGCAGTATTTT
CASSLDPGQTDTQYF
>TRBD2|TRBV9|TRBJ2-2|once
TGTGCCAGCAGCGTAGTAGAAGGGACTAGCGGGGGCACCGGGGAGCTGTTTTTT
CASSVVEGTSGGTGELFF
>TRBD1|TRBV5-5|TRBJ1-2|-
TGTGCCAGCAGCGACAACAGGGGAACCTATGGCTACACCTTC
CASSDNRGTYGYTF
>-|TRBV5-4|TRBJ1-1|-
TGTGCCAGCAGCTTGGCGGGACTCAATCGTGTGAACACTGAAGCTTTCTTT
CASSLAGLNRVNTEAFF
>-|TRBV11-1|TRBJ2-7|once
TGTGCCAGCAGCTTCTCCTACGAGCAGTACTTC
CASSFSYEQYF
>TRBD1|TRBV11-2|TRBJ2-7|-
TGTGCCAGCAGCCTGGACAGGGAAGTGAGCTACGAGCAGTACTTC
CASSLDREVSYEQYF
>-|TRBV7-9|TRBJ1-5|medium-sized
TGTGCCAGCAGCTTAGGTCCCGACGCGAGGGGCAATCAGCCCCAGCATTTT
CASSLGPDARGNQPQHF
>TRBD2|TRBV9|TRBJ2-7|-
TGTGCCAGCAGCGTAGGTGGTAGTAGGACTAGCGCCCACGAGCAGTACTTC
CASSVGGSRTSAHEQYF
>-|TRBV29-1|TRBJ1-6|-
TGCAGCGTTGTGTCCAATAATTCACCCCTCCACTTT
CSVVSNNSPLHF
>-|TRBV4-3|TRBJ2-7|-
TGCGCCAGCAGCCAAGATTCGGCAACCTACGAGCAGTACTTC
CASSQDSATYEQYF
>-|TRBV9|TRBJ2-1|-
TGTGCCAGCAGCCCCCAGGGGAACTCCTACAATGAGCAGTTCTTC
CASSPQGNSYNEQFF
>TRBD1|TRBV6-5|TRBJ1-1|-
TGTGCCAGCAGTTACTCCGACAGGGCTCTTGCTTTCTTT
CASSYSDRALAFF
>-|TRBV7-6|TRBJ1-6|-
TGTGCCAGCAGCTTAAGGGGGGATAATTCACCCCTCCACTTT
CASSLRGDNSPLHF
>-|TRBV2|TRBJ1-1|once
TGTGCCAGCAGTGACATCTTTTCGAACACTGAAGCTTTCTTT
CASSDIFSNTEAFF
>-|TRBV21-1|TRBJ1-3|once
TGTGCCAGCAGCAAAGAGAGGGGACAGGGGAGAAACACCATATATTTT
CASSKERGQGRNTIYF
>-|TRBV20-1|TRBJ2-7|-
TGCAGTGCTAGTGAGGGTTACGAGCAGTACTTC
CSASEGYEQYF
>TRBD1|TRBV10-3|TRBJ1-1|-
TGTGCCATCAGTGGGACAGGTAACACTGAAGCTTTCTTT
CAISGTGNTEAFF
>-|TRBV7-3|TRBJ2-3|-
TGTGCCAGCTTGTTACAGGGAGCGGGCACAGATACGCAGTATTTT
CASLLQGAGTDTQYF
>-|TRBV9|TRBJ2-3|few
TGTGCCAGCAGCGTAGGCGGGGTTAGCACAGATACGCAGTATTTT
CASSVGGVSTDTQYF
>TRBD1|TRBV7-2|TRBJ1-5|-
TGTGCCAGCAGCCACGACTCAGGGGGCGCAGACAATCAGCCCCAGCATTTT
CASSHDSGGADNQPQHF
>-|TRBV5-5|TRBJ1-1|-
TGTGCCAGCAGCCCCGCCCAAGAGTGGACTGAAGCTTTCTTT
CASSPAQEWTEAFF
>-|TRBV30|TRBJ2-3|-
TGTGCCTGGAGTCAGGGGATGGTAGATACGCAGTATTTT
CAWSQGMVDTQYF
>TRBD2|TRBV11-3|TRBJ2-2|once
TGTGCCAGCAGAAATAGGACTAGCCGCACCGGGGAGCTGTTTTTT
CASRNRTSRTGELFF
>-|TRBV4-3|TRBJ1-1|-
TGCGCCAGCAGCCAAGATAGTTCTTTCCGGAACACTGAAGCTTTCTTT
CASSQDSSFRNTEAFF
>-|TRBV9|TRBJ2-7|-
TGTGCCAGCAGCCCGCTGCCCCCGGGACCAACCTACGAGCAGTACTTC
CASSPLPPGPTYEQYF
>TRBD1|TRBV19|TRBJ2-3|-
TGTGCCAGTAGTATCGGGACAGGCGAGGGTTATACGCAGTATTTT
CASSIGTGEGYTQYF
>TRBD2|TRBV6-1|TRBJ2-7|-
TGTGCCAGCAGGGGGGGGTACAGTCCTTCCTACGAGCAGTACTTC
CASRGGYSPSYEQYF
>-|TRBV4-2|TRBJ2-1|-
TGTGCCAGCAGCCAAGATCCCGTGGGGGGCGCAAGGAATGAGCAGTTCTTC
CASSQDPVGGARNEQFF
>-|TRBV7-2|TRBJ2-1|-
TGTGCCAGCAGCTCGGACGGACCCTACAATGAGCAGTTCTTC
CASSSDGPYNEQFF
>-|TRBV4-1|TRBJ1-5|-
TGCGCCAGCAGCCAAGGGGCGATAAGTCAGCCCCAGCATTTT
CASSQGAISQPQHF
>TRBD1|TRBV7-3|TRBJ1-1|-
TGTGCCAGCAGCTCCCACAGGGGGCACACTGAAGCTTTCTTT
CASSSHRGHTEAFF
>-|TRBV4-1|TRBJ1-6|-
TGCGCCAGCAGCCAAGAAGGGGGACAAAATTCACCCCTCCACTTT
CASSQEGGQNSPLHF
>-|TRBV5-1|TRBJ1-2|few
TGCGCCAGCAGCTTTGAAGGGAACTATGGCTACACCTTC
CASSFEGNYGYTF
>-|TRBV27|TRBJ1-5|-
TGTGCCAGCATTCGTCAGCCCCAGCATTTT
CASIRQPQHF
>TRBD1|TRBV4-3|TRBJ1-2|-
TGCGCCAGCAGCCAAGGGACAGGAGGCTACACCTTC
CASSQGTGGYTF
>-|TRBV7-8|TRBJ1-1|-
TGTGCCAGCACCCCGGGGGAGGGCGCTGAAGCTTTCTTT
CASTPGEGAEAFF
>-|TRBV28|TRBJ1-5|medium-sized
TGTGCCAGCAGTCGACCGGGTTTGGGTCAGCCCCAGCATTTT
CASSRPGLGQPQHF
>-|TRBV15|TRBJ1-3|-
TGTGCCACCAGCAGGGATCTTTCCTCTGGAAACACCATATATTTT
CATSRDLSSGNTIYF
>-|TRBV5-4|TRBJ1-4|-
TGTGCCAGCAGCCCTAGGACCTCGGAAAAACTGTTTTTT
CASSPRTSEKLFF
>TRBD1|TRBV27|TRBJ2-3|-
TGTGCCAGCAGGCAAGTACCGGGACAGGGGAGGGCAGATACGCAGTATTTT
CASRQVPGQGRADTQYF
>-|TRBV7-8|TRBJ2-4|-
TGTGCCAGCAGCCCCAGGGACGGGTTGAAAATTCAGTACTTC
CASSPRDGLKIQYF
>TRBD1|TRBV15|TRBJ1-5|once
TGTGCCACCAGCAGAGATAGCCCGGACAGGCGATATAGCAATCAGCCCCAGCATTTT
CATSRDSPDRRYSNQPQHF
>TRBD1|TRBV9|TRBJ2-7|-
TGTGCCAGCAGCGCCACCGACAGGGCCCCCGAGCAGTACTTC
CASSATDRAPEQYF
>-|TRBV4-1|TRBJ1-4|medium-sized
TGCGCCAGCAGCCAAGTCAGATTTGAAAAACTGTTTTTT
CASSQVRFEKLFF
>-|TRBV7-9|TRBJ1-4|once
TGTGCCAGCAGCTTTTTGAGGCGAGAAAAACTGTTTTTT
CASSFLRREKLFF
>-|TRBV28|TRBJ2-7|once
TGTGCCAGCAACCCCGGGACCCAAATCTACGAGCAGTACTTC
CASNPGTQIYEQYF
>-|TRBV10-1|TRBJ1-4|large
TGCGCCAGCAGTGGAAGAGAGGAGGTTGATGAAAAACTGTTTTTT
CASSGREEVDEKLFF
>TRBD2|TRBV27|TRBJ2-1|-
TGTGCCAGCAGTTCCCCGGGACTAGGGTTGGAGCAGTTCTTC
CASSSPGLGLEQFF
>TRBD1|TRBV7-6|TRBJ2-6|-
TGTGCCAGCAGCTTAGGCCGGACAGGATCTCTCTCTGGGGCCAACGTCCTGACTTTC
CASSLGRTGSLSGANVLTF
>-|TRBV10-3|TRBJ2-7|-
TGTGCCATCAAAATCGACAGAGACTCCTACGAGCAGTACTTC
CAIKIDRDSYEQYF
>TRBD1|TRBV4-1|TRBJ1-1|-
TGCGCCAGCAGCCAAGGAACAGGGGGTGTGAACACTGAAGCTTTCTTT
CASSQGTGGVNTEAFF
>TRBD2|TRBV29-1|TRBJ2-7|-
TGCAGCGTTGCTAGCGGGTTCGACGAGCAGTACTTC
CSVASGFDEQYF
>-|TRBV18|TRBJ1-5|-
TGTGCCAGCTCGCGTCAAGGTTTGGGGCAGCCCCAGCATTTT
CASSRQGLGQPQHF
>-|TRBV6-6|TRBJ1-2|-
TGTGCCAGCAGTTCGTCCCAGAGGGACTATGGCTACACCTTC
CASSSSQRDYGYTF